The sequence of this T cell receptor beta chain was determined in a study of blood T cell repertoires in COVID-19. Study summary: Researchers got acute and convalescent COVID-19 samples from the United States, Italy and Spain. The cDNA or gDNA used as material had been derived from T cells, B-cell-depleted T cells, or PBMCs.

Per the authors' pipeline: Amplifying reference gene primers gave estimates of nucleated cell counts. The data were produced by immunoSEQ multiplex PCR, yet TCRdb's version contains in-frame clones alone and is incomplete. V, J and clone size were drawn from that table, and D and trimming were deduced from the DNA. The table lists under 95,000 clones, over 80% of them singletons. The V end was cut by 0 bases, the J end by 0 bases, with 10 bases between. The CDR3 loop spans 16 amino acids. CDR1 SGHKS and CDR2 YYEKEE come from the germline V gene (reference sequence). This receptor was obtained from a human donor in a cohort sampled during active COVID-19. Sequencing input: peripheral blood. The gene calls are TRBV5-5 and TRBJ1-3; D gene uncertain. DNA for the CDR3: TGTGCCAGCAGCTTGGCCGAGATTTACTCTGGAAACACCATATATTTT. It codes for CASSLAEIYSGNTIYF.